Below are 10 T cell receptor beta chains sequenced from a single sample in a study of blood T cell repertoires in COVID-19. The method was immunoSEQ multiplex PCR; TCRdb's version includes in-frame clones alone and lacks a portion of them. In the table there are approximately 300,000 clones, 80% to 95% of which are singletons. Sequencing was carried out using peripheral blood. Every receptor here comes from a woman in her twenties or thirties with COVID-19, enrolled during active disease.

In this sample, this clone turned up a few times. The DNA of the CDR3 is TGTGCCACGAAGACAGGTAATCAGCCCCAGCATTTT. Translated, it gives CATKTGNQPQHF. The chain has TRBV27 and TRBJ1-5; a possible D gene is TRBD1 (6 bases). V dropped 10 bases and J dropped 4 bases, with 11 bases sitting between them. CDR3 length equals 12 residues. Per germline, CDR1 MNHEY and CDR2 SMNVEV (reference sequence).

The rearrangement joins TRBV7-8 to TRBJ1-1, with a weak D call TRBD1 (5 bases). Germline CDR1 is SGHVS and CDR2 is FQNEAQ. Trimming pared 1 base from V and 4 bases from J, leaving 10 bases between. This CDR3 has 14 amino acids. The CDR3 sequence is CASSLEGALTEAFF. The CDR3 region has the DNA TGTGCCAGCAGCTTAGAAGGGGCTCTCACTGAAGCTTTCTTT.

This chain connects TRBV28 to TRBJ2-1; the D gene is possibly TRBD2 (6 bases). V shed 6 bases and J shed 1 base, with 19 bases lying between them. This CDR3 spans 17 amino acids. Looked up from germline, CDR1 is MDHEN and CDR2 is SYDVKM. DNA for the CDR3: TGTGCCAGCAGCGACGTACACCGGGACTCGTCCTACAATGAGCAGTTCTTC. This codes for CASSDVHRDSSYNEQFF.

This chain connects TRBV5-1 to TRBJ2-5, with a possible D match to TRBD1 (5 bases). Trimming stripped 2 bases from V and 4 bases from J, with 9 bases between. The germline gives CDR1 SGHRS, CDR2 YFSETQ. The CDR3 loop spans 13 amino acids. For the CDR3, the DNA is TGCGCCAGCAGCTTCCAGGGTCGAGAGACCCAGTACTTC. This sequence encodes CASSFQGRETQYF.

The chain recombines TRBV6-5 with TRBJ2-1; D might be TRBD2 (5 bases). CDR3 length: 13 residues. Germline V gene lookup returns CDR1 MNHEY and CDR2 SVGAGI. The V gene lost 6 bases and the J gene lost 3 bases, with 9 bases spanning the gap. CDR3 protein: CASRPGVYNEQFF. The CDR3 bases are TGTGCCAGCAGACCCGGGGTCTACAATGAGCAGTTCTTC.

J is TRBJ2-7 and V is TRBV4-1; D not certain. CDR1 is MGHRA and CDR2 is YSYEKL in the germline V gene. V lost 2 bases and J 1 base, leaving 12 bases between the germline ends. This CDR3 region has 15 residues. The CDR3 DNA reads as TGCGCCAGCAGCCAAATTGGAAGGAGATCCTACGAGCAGTACTTC. Translation gives CASSQIGRRSYEQYF.

The V gene is TRBV7-6, the J gene TRBJ2-3; no clear D gene. The germline gives CDR1 SGHVS, CDR2 FNYEAQ. V dropped 2 bases and J dropped 2 bases, with 11 bases sitting between them. CDR3 length: 15 residues. CDR3 nucleotide sequence: TGTGCCAGCAGCTTAAAGCCTCCCCCCACAGATACGCAGTATTTT. Translating gives CASSLKPPPTDTQYF.

This clone was recorded once. The chain carries TRBV27 and TRBJ1-1, with D perhaps matching TRBD1 (6 bases). This CDR3 has 14 residues. V gave up 3 bases and J gave up 5 bases, with 13 bases separating them. Germline V gene lookup returns CDR1 MNHEY and CDR2 SMNVEV (reference sequence). This CDR3 is CASSFAGGRTEAFF. In DNA, the CDR3 is TGTGCCAGCAGTTTCGCCGGGGGGCGGACTGAAGCTTTCTTT.

This clone has only one observation. The CDR3 spells CASSLVDRASSGANVLTF. The DNA of the CDR3 is TGTGCCAGCAGCTTAGTTGACAGGGCGAGCTCTGGGGCCAACGTCCTGACTTTC. The chain is built from TRBV7-6 and TRBJ2-6, with 7 bases lining up with TRBD1. With V trimmed by 1 base and J by 0 bases, 6 bases remained unmatched. The CDR3 has 18 amino acids. Per germline, CDR1 SGHVS and CDR2 FNYEAQ.

The chain combines TRBV27 with TRBJ2-5; TRBD1 aligns across 8 bases. The V gene's germline CDR1 is MNHEY and CDR2 SMNVEV (reference sequence). This CDR3 comprises 15 residues. The J segment lost 4 bases and the V segment lost 3 bases, leaving 7 bases of the junction unmatched. DNA for the CDR3: TGTGCCAGCAGTTTGGGCAGGGGGCGGTTAGAGACCCAGTACTTC. Its protein is CASSLGRGRLETQYF.